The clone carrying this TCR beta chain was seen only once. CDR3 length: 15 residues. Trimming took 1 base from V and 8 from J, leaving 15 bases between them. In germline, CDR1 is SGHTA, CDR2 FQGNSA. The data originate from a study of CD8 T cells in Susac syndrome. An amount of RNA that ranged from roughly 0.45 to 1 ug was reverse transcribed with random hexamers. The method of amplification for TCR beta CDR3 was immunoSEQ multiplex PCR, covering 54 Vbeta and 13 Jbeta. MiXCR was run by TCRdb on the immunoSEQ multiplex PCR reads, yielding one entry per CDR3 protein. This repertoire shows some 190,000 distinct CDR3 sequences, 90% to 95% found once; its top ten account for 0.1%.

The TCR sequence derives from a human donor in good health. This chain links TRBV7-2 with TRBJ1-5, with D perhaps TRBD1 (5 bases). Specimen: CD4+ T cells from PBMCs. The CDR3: CASSLGAGPGKPQHF. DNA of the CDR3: TGTGCCAGCAGCTTAGGTGCAGGGCCCGGTAAGCCCCAGCATTTT.